Given below is one T cell receptor beta chain in context. The germline V gene has CDR1 LGHDT and CDR2 YNNKEL (reference sequence). Trimming shortened V by 4 bases and J by 7 bases, and 13 bases separated the two germline ends. This CDR3 comprises 14 residues. Original analysis: Researchers report that nucleated cell counts were estimated from reference gene primer amplification. TCRdb's table, derived via immunoSEQ multiplex PCR, lists solely in-frame clones and lacks some. The D gene and trimming were derived from the DNA, and the V and J assignments and clone size from that table. The table has some 180,000 clones, roughly 89% seen once. This record comes from a study of blood T cell repertoires in COVID-19. Study-wide context: There were acute and convalescent COVID-19 samples, and they came from the United States, Italy and Spain.

Sequencing was performed on PBMCs or T cells enriched from blood (not recorded which). The TCR originated in a woman in her twenties or thirties who had been exposed to COVID-19. This chain connects TRBV3-1 (or the pseudogene TRBV3-2) to TRBJ1-4; maybe TRBD1 (5 bases). The DNA of the CDR3 is TGTGCCAGCAGCCCGAGCGGGGGTAGTGAAAAACTGTTTTTT. It is translated as CASSPSGGSEKLFF.